These T cell receptor beta chains were read from a single sample in a study of blood T cell repertoires in COVID-19. Generated by immunoSEQ multiplex PCR, the TCRdb table keeps only in-frame clones and is missing some. The sample yields 100,000 to 150,000 clones, around 81% seen once. Specimen: peripheral blood. The receptors stem from a woman in her 50s with acute or convalescent COVID-19. The CDR3 runs from the conserved cysteine through the conserved F or W. Each record gives: D gene, clone size, J gene, CDR3 length, V gene, CDR3 protein, CDR3 DNA. D genes are given only for firm matches. Clone size is not always given. Where it is, it says once, few, many or a class for expanded clones.

.	.	TRBJ2-3	13	TRBV12-3/TRBV12-4	CASSQHSTDTQYF	TGTGCCAGCAGCCAACACAGCACAGATACGCAGTATTTT
.	.	TRBJ1-3	14	TRBV5-1	CASSPGDSGNTIYF	TGCGCCAGCAGCCCGGGGGATTCTGGAAACACCATATATTTT
.	.	TRBJ1-5	15	TRBV19	CASSPTGGANQPQHF	TGTGCCAGTAGTCCCACTGGGGGGGCCAATCAGCCCCAGCATTTT
TRBD2	once	TRBJ2-1	13	TRBV2	CASRLAESSEQFF	TGTGCCAGCAGGCTAGCGGAATCTAGTGAGCAGTTCTTC
.	.	TRBJ1-2	16	TRBV3-1/TRBV3-2	CASSQVWGRDDYGYTF	TGTGCCAGCAGCCAAGTCTGGGGGAGGGATGACTATGGCTACACCTTC
.	.	TRBJ2-7	14	TRBV7-9	CASSSDRYQYEQYF	TGTGCCAGCAGTTCCGACAGATACCAATACGAGCAGTACTTC
.	.	TRBJ2-1	12	TRBV7-9	CASSLTGIEQFF	TGTGCCAGCAGCTTAACCGGGATTGAGCAGTTCTTC
.	few	TRBJ2-7	12	TRBV3-1/TRBV3-2	CASSQYSYEQYF	TGTGCCAGCAGCCAATACTCCTACGAGCAGTACTTC
TRBD1	once	TRBJ1-2	14	TRBV2	CASSEATGRYGYTF	TGTGCCAGCAGTGAAGCGACAGGGCGTTATGGCTACACCTTC
.	.	TRBJ1-2	14	TRBV6-5	CASRSDDSNYGYTF	TGTGCCAGCAGATCGGACGACAGTAACTATGGCTACACCTTC
.	.	TRBJ1-4	16	TRBV4-1	CASSQRSRTRSEKLFF	TGCGCCAGCAGCCAGAGGTCCCGGACTAGGAGTGAAAAACTGTTTTTT
.	.	TRBJ1-1	13	TRBV2	CASSEQSNTEAFF	TGTGCCAGCAGTGAACAGTCGAACACTGAAGCTTTCTTT
.	.	TRBJ2-7	12	TRBV2	CASSESLNEQYF	TGTGCCAGCAGTGAGAGTCTGAACGAGCAGTACTTC
TRBD1	.	TRBJ1-1	15	TRBV6-2/TRBV6-3	CASSYDREVGTEAFF	TGTGCCAGCAGTTACGACAGGGAAGTAGGCACTGAAGCTTTCTTT
TRBD2	.	TRBJ2-1	13	TRBV28	CASSSGAYNEQFF	TGTGCCAGCAGTAGCGGGGCCTACAATGAGCAGTTCTTC
TRBD1	.	TRBJ1-2	14	TRBV6-5	CASSRTGKYYGYTF	TGTGCCAGCAGCCGGACAGGGAAGTACTATGGCTACACCTTC
TRBD2	once	TRBJ2-4	15	TRBV25-1	CASSEPGTTKNIQYF	TGTGCCAGCAGTGAACCCGGGACTACCAAAAACATTCAGTACTTC
.	.	TRBJ1-1	15	TRBV21-1	CASSKGGAEGAEAFF	TGTGCCAGCAGCAAAGGGGGCGCCGAGGGGGCTGAAGCTTTCTTT
.	.	TRBJ2-1	16	TRBV19	CASSVRSETMWDEQFF	TGTGCCAGTAGTGTCAGGTCCGAGACCATGTGGGATGAGCAGTTCTTC
.	.	TRBJ1-2	12	TRBV19	CASSQVGGGYTF	TGTGCCAGCTCCCAGGTGGGGGGTGGCTACACCTTC
.	.	TRBJ2-5	14	TRBV7-9	CASSRPVSGETQYF	TGTGCCAGCAGCCGACCTGTTTCCGGGGAGACCCAGTACTTC
.	.	TRBJ1-2	14	TRBV5-1	CASSFRGDNYGYTF	TGCGCCAGCAGCTTTCGCGGTGATAACTATGGCTACACCTTC
TRBD1	.	TRBJ2-7	15	TRBV6-5	CASSEGQGFSYEQYF	TGTGCCAGCAGCGAGGGACAGGGATTTTCCTACGAGCAGTACTTC
.	.	TRBJ2-1	14	TRBV2	CASGAQLSYNEQFF	TGTGCCAGCGGTGCCCAACTCTCCTACAATGAGCAGTTCTTC
TRBD2	.	TRBJ2-1	15	TRBV5-4	CASSLVGLGIGEQFF	TGTGCCAGCAGCTTGGTGGGACTAGGGATCGGTGAGCAGTTCTTC